This T cell receptor (beta chain) comes out of a study of T cells after yellow fever vaccination. General study results and limits: Among all clonotypes, a small share was observed in both CD4 and CD8 compartments. Reappearance after the booster was seen for most primary-vaccination clones, at around 95% CD4 and 70% to 90% CD8.

TCRdb re-derived calls from the 5' RACE reads in MiXCR, one entry per CDR3 protein. Among roughly 330,000 distinct CDR3 sequences listed, around 7% were seen once. This clonotype occurred many times. Its target is not known. Germline V CDR1 and CDR2: SQVTM, ANQGSEA. The CDR3 is 14 residues long. V gave up 6 bases and J gave up 2 bases; unmatched junction bases: 7. The chain has TRBV29-1 and TRBJ2-7, with TRBD1 identical over 10 bases. The sequenced sample was PBMCs, obtained around 45 days after the first yellow fever vaccination. This receptor was obtained from a man aged 18-30 years who received the YFV17D yellow fever vaccine. The CDR3 coding sequence is TGCAGCGTGGTTGGACAGGGGGGACCCTACGAGCAGTACTTC. This sequence encodes CSVVGQGGPYEQYF.